A single sample is the source of the 22 T cell receptor beta chains below, sequenced in a study of shared clonotypes between healthy human individuals. TCRdb's copy holds only in-frame clones and misses some; the assay was immunoSEQ multiplex PCR. The sample lists roughly 2.6 million clones; around 94% were seen once. Sequencing used naive CD4+ T cells sorted from blood. Noted subset: CD45RA+ positively selected. These receptors all come from a man aged 18 to 30 in good health.

The rearrangement joins TRBV28 to TRBJ1-4; unclear D gene. This CDR3 comprises 14 residues. Trimming cost V 2 bases and J 4 bases, with 8 bases left between them. Germline V CDR1 and CDR2: MDHEN, SYDVKM. CDR3 sequence reads: CASSLPGFNEKLFF. As DNA, the CDR3 is TGTGCCAGCAGTTTACCCGGATTTAATGAAAAACTGTTTTTT.

This sequence joins TRBV5-6 and TRBJ2-7; tentatively, D is TRBD2 (5 bases). V was trimmed by 3 bases and J by 5 bases, leaving 12 bases between them. The germline gives CDR1 SGHDT, CDR2 YYEEEE. This CDR3 is built from 13 residues. CDR3 bases: TGTGCCAGCAGCTCTTTTAGCGTCCACGAGCAGTACTTC. It yields the protein CASSSFSVHEQYF.

There are a few counts of this clone. The gene calls are TRBV5-1 and TRBJ2-2; tentative D call: TRBD2 (6 bases). There are 15 residues in the CDR3. Trimming cost V 1 base and J 1 base, with 8 bases left between them. Germline lookup yields CDR1 SGHRS and CDR2 YFSETQ. For the CDR3, the DNA is TGCGCCAGCAGCTTGTTCGGGGGGAACACCGGGGAGCTGTTTTTT. Translated, it gives CASSLFGGNTGELFF.

The chain is built from TRBV18 and TRBJ1-2; D gene unclear. CDR1 is KGHSH and CDR2 is LQKENI in the germline V gene. The CDR3 runs 15 residues. V was pared by 2 bases and J by 6 bases, with 16 bases between. CDR3 protein: CASSPFVTGVDGYTF. In DNA form, the CDR3 reads TGTGCCAGCTCACCATTTGTCACCGGGGTTGATGGCTACACCTTC.

This chain links TRBV19 with TRBJ2-5; 10 bases line up with TRBD2. From germline, CDR1 is LNHDA and CDR2 SQIVND (reference sequence). The V and J ends lost 5 bases and 3 bases, in that order; junction bases with no gene match: 6. This CDR3 has 15 amino acids. The CDR3 DNA reads as TGTGCCAGTAGTTTAGGGACTAGCGATAAAGAGACCCAGTACTTC. It is translated as CASSLGTSDKETQYF.

This chain links TRBV7-9 with TRBJ2-7, with TRBD1 matching over 9 bases. The V and J ends lost 5 bases and 5 bases, in that order; junction bases with no gene match: 4. The germline V gene encodes CDR1 SEHNR and CDR2 FQNEAQ (reference sequence). The CDR3 sequence is 13 residues long. CDR3 region: CASSVWTGDEQYF. CDR3 coding DNA: TGTGCCAGCAGCGTGTGGACAGGGGACGAGCAGTACTTC.

The chain uses TRBV10-2 and TRBJ1-1; a weak D match, TRBD1 (5 bases). The CDR3 sequence is 15 residues long. Germline V gene data show CDR1 as WSHSY and CDR2 as SAAADI. V was trimmed by 3 bases and J by 6 bases, leaving 17 bases between them. The CDR3 DNA reads as TGCGCCAGCAGTGACCCCTGGACGGGGCGCGCTGAAGCTTTCTTT. Amino acids: CASSDPWTGRAEAFF.

The chain links TRBV5-1 to TRBJ2-3; tentatively, D is TRBD1 (5 bases). The CDR3 consists of 14 residues. Trimming pared 4 bases from V and 6 bases from J, leaving 15 bases between. Germline loops: CDR1 SGHRS, CDR2 YFSETQ. The CDR3 region is CASSRQLGLDTQYF. The CDR3 DNA follows: TGCGCCAGCAGCAGACAGCTGGGATTGGATACGCAGTATTTT.

CDR3 nucleotide sequence: TGTGCCAGCAGTTCTAACGCCCACTCCTACAATGAGCAGTTCTTC. This translates into CASSSNAHSYNEQFF. The J gene is TRBJ2-1, the V gene TRBV6-6, with D uncertain. The CDR3 extends over 15 amino acids. V was shortened by 4 bases and J by 0 bases, with 10 bases between the two germline ends. The germline V gene encodes CDR1 MNHNY and CDR2 SVGAGI (reference sequence).

V is TRBV5-4 and J is TRBJ1-6; tentative D call: TRBD1 (5 bases). Germline values: CDR1 SGHNT, CDR2 YYREEE (reference sequence). V lost 4 bases and J 3 bases, leaving 17 bases between the germline ends. The CDR3 spans 17 residues. The CDR3 sequence is CASSRGGDGFYNSPLHF. The CDR3 DNA is TGTGCCAGCAGCCGGGGAGGGGACGGATTCTATAATTCACCCCTCCACTTT. The complete variable domain, with remaining parts taken from reference TRBV5-4 and TRBJ1-6, reads ETGVTQSPTHLIKTRGQQVTLRCSSQSGHNTVSWYQQALGQGPQFIFQYYREEENGRGNFPPRFSGLQFPNYSSELNVNALELDDSALYLCASSRGGDGFYNSPLHFGNGTRLTVT.

This chain connects TRBV9 to TRBJ2-3; 7 nucleotides align to TRBD1. The CDR3 covers 15 residues. Germline CDR1 reads SGDLS; CDR2 reads YYNGEE. Unmatched junction bases numbered 7, after V lost 1 base and J lost 5 bases. CDR3 DNA: TGTGCCAGCAGCGTACGACAGGGCCGGGGAGATACGCAGTATTTT. Translating gives CASSVRQGRGDTQYF.

The chain links TRBV23-1 to TRBJ1-2; perhaps TRBD1 as D (5 bases). TRBV23-1 falls under the ORF class, with uncertain function. Between the trimmed V and J ends, which lost 4 bases and 9 bases, there was a span of 33 bases. The CDR3 covers 19 residues. CDR3 DNA sequence: TGCGCCAGCAGTCCCTCTATCCACTTTCCGGGACCGGAGGAGGTGAGCTACACCTTC. Translated, it gives CASSPSIHFPGPEEVSYTF.

In its sample, this clone was seen once. V is TRBV10-1 and J is TRBJ2-3, with TRBD1 as a possible D gene (6 bases). Trimming cost V 4 bases and J 6 bases, with 11 bases left between them. The CDR3 is made up of 13 amino acids. Per germline, CDR1 WNHNN and CDR2 SYGVQD (reference sequence). For the CDR3, the DNA is TGCGCCAGCAGTGTGTCAGGGGCTGATACGCAGTATTTT. Amino acid sequence: CASSVSGADTQYF.

The V gene is TRBV2, the J gene TRBJ2-5; D unclear. The J call may be wrong; the DNA end is better matched by TRBJ2-7. This CDR3 comprises 11 residues. Germline-derived CDR1 and CDR2 are SNHLY and FYNNEI. This CDR3 is CASSLIYEQYF. CDR3 nucleotide sequence: TGTGCCAGCAGCCTTATTTACGAGCAGTACTTC.

Remarks on this clone: The sample contains more than one DNA sequence encoding this CDR3. The rearrangement links TRBV19 to TRBJ1-5; D gene uncertain. This CDR3 is 15 amino acids long. The germline V gene encodes CDR1 LNHDA and CDR2 SQIVND (reference sequence). V gave up 3 bases and J gave up 0 bases, with 9 bases separating them. CDR3 sequence reads: CASSIAVYSNQPQHF. DNA for the CDR3: TGTGCCAGTAGTATTGCCGTTTATAGCAATCAGCCCCAGCATTTT.

The rearrangement uses TRBV10-3 and TRBJ2-3; TRBD2 aligns across 7 bases. CDR1 ENHRY and CDR2 SYGVKD come from the germline V gene. With V trimmed by 7 bases and J by 2 bases, 6 bases remained unmatched. There are 14 residues in the CDR3. The CDR3 loop reads CAITGLENTDTQYF. CDR3 nucleotides: TGTGCCATCACTGGACTAGAGAACACAGATACGCAGTATTTT.

DNA of the CDR3: TGTGCCAGCACAGACAGGGGGCCCCCCTACGAGCAGTACTTC. Its protein is CASTDRGPPYEQYF. The J gene is TRBJ2-7, the V gene TRBV6-1; 10 nucleotides line up with TRBD1. Germline V CDR1 and CDR2: MNHNS, SASEGT. The CDR3 sequence is 14 residues long. Trimming at V came to 7 bases and at J to 2 bases, leaving 5 bases not matched to a gene.

V is TRBV5-6 and J is TRBJ1-2; tentative D call: TRBD1 (5 bases). This CDR3 has 14 amino acids. Germline V CDR1 and CDR2: SGHDT, YYEEEE. The V end lost 6 bases, the J end lost 0 bases, and 12 bases lay between the germline ends. CDR3 nucleotide sequence: TGTGCCAGCAATACGGGACTTCCTAACTATGGCTACACCTTC. Translated, it gives CASNTGLPNYGYTF.

The rearrangement joins TRBV9 to TRBJ1-6; D perhaps matches TRBD1 (5 bases). Germline lookup yields CDR1 SGDLS and CDR2 YYNGEE. The CDR3 spans 18 residues. Trimming stripped 4 bases from V and 5 bases from J, with 22 bases between. In DNA form, the CDR3 reads TGTGCCAGCAGCCCGAGACTTGAGGGGAAGGTACATAATTCACCCCTCCACTTT. Translating it yields CASSPRLEGKVHNSPLHF.

Comments on this clone: A junction boundary mismatches the germline segment, possibly from a read error. This rearrangement joins TRBV7-7 to TRBJ2-1, with D tentatively TRBD1 or TRBD2 (5 bases each). Germline loops: CDR1 SSHAT, CDR2 FNYEAQ (reference sequence). The CDR3 loop spans 16 amino acids. DNA for the CDR3: TGTGCTAGCAGCCAATCCGGGACGAGAAACGTCGATGAGCAGTTCTTC. It yields the protein CASSQSGTRNVDEQFF.

J is TRBJ2-6 and V is TRBV5-1; D is unclear. CDR1 is SGHRS and CDR2 is YFSETQ in the germline V gene. This CDR3 has 15 residues. Trimming took off 4 bases at V and 4 bases at J, with 12 bases between the two ends. The CDR3 DNA sequence: TGCGCCAGCAGCCCGGACGGAGCCGGGGCCAACGTCCTGACTTTC. Amino acids: CASSPDGAGANVLTF.

V usage is TRBV2 and J usage is TRBJ1-4; D not certain. V gave up 6 bases and J gave up 5 bases, with 10 bases separating them. Germline assignment: CDR1 SNHLY and CDR2 FYNNEI. This CDR3 has 13 residues. CDR3 bases: TGTGCCAGCAGAACGGACGGAAATGAAAAACTGTTTTTT. Its translation is CASRTDGNEKLFF.